This T cell receptor (beta chain) was obtained from a study of blood T cell repertoires in COVID-19. V was trimmed by 4 bases and J by 8 bases, leaving 17 bases between them. CDR1 MNHEY and CDR2 SMNVEV come from the germline V gene (reference sequence). There are 14 residues in the CDR3. This clone was detected a few times. Here immunoSEQ multiplex PCR was the method, and the copy in TCRdb shows in-frame clones only, minus some. The repertoire includes roughly 100,000 clones, approximately 82% of them detected once, and 9.8% sits in the top ten. The chain carries TRBV27 and TRBJ1-2; perhaps TRBD1 as D (6 bases). The TCR was taken from a man aged 60 to 69 with active or convalescent COVID-19. The sample comprised peripheral blood. CDR3 in amino acids: CASSSRTGTGGYTF. As DNA, the CDR3 is TGTGCCAGCAGTTCGCGCACAGGGACGGGCGGCTACACCTTC.